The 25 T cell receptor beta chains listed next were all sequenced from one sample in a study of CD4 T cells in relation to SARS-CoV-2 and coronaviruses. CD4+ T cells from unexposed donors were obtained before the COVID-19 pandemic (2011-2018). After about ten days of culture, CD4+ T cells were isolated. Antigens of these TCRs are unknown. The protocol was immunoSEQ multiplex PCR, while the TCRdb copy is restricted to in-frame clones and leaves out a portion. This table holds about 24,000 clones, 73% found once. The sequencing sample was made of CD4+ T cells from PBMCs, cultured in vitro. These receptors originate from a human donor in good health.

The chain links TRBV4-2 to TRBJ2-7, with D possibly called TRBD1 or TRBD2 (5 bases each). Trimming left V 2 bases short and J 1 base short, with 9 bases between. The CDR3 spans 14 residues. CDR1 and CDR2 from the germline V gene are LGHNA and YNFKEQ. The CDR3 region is CASSQRDASYEQYF. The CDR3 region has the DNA TGTGCCAGCAGCCAAAGGGACGCTTCCTACGAGCAGTACTTC.

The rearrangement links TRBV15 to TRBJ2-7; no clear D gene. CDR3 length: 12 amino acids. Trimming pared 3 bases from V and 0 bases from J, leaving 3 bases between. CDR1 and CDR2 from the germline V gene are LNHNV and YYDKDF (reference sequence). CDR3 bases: TGTGCCACCAGCAGGCCCTCCTACGAGCAGTACTTC. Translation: CATSRPSYEQYF.

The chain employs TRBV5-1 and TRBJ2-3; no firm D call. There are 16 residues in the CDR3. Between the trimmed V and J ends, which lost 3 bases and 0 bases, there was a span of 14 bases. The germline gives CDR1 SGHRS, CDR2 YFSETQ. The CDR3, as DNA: TGCGCCAGCAGCTGGATCTTGTTGGGAAGCACAGATACGCAGTATTTT. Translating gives CASSWILLGSTDTQYF.

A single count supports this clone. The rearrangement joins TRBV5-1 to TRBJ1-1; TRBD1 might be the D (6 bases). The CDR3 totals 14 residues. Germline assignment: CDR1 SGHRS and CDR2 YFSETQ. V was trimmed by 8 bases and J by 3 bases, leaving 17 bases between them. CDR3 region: CASLNRAGDTEAFF. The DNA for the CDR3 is TGCGCCAGTCTTAACAGGGCTGGGGACACTGAAGCTTTCTTT.

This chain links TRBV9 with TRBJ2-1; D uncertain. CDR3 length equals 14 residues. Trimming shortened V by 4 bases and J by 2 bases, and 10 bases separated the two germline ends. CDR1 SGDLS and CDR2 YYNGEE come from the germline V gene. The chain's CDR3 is CASSPSTPYNEQFF. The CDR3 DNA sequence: TGTGCCAGCAGCCCATCGACACCCTACAATGAGCAGTTCTTC.

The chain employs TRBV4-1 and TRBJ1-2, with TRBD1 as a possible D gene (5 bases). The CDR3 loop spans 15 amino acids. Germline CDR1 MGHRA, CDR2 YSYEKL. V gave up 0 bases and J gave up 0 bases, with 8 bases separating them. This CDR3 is CASSQETDSNYGYTF. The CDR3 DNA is TGCGCCAGCAGCCAAGAGACAGATTCTAACTATGGCTACACCTTC.

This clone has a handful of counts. Here the CDR3 reads CASSLGLGGATGNTIYF. As DNA, the CDR3 is TGCGCCAGCAGCTTGGGCCTCGGGGGAGCCACTGGAAACACCATATATTTT. The V and J genes are TRBV5-1 and TRBJ1-3; tentative D call: TRBD1 (5 bases). Germline V gives CDR1 SGHRS, CDR2 YFSETQ. The CDR3 covers 17 residues. With 0 bases removed from V and 2 bases from J, the gap between germline ends came to 15 bases. Together with reference TRBV5-1 and TRBJ1-3, the CDR3 gives the full variable domain: KAGVTQTPRYLIKTRGQQVTLSCSPISGHRSVSWYQQTPGQGLQFLFEYFSETQRNKGNFPGRFSGRQFSNSRSEMNVSTLELGDSALYLCASSLGLGGATGNTIYFGEGSWLTVV.

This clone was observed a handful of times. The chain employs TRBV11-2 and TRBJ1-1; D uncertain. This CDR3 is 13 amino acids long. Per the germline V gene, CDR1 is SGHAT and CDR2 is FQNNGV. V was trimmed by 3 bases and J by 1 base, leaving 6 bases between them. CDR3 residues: CASSLGGNTEAFF. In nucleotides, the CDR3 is TGTGCCAGCAGCTTGGGAGGGAACACTGAAGCTTTCTTT.

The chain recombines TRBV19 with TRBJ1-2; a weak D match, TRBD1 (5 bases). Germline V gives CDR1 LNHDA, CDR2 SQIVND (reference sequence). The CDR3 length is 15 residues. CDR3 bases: TGTGCAGCAGTAGGTAGCGACAGCGGCAACTATGGCTACACCTTC. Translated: CAAVGSDSGNYGYTF.

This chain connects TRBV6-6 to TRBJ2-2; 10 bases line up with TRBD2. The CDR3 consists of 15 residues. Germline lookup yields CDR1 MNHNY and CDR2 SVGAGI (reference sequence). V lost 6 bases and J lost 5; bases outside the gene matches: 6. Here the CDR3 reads CASSQVGLATGELFF. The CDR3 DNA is TGTGCCAGCAGCCAGGTGGGACTAGCGACCGGGGAGCTGTTTTTT.

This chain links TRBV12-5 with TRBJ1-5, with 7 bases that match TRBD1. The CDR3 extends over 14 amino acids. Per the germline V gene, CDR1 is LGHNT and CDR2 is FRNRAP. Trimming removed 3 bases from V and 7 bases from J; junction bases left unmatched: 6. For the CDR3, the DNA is TGTGCTAGTGGTTTAACGGGACAGCCGCAGCCCCAGCATTTT. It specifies CASGLTGQPQPQHF.

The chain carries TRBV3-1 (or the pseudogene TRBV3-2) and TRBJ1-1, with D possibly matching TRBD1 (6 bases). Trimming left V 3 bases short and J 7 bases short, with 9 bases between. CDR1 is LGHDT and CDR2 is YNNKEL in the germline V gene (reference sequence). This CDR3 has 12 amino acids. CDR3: CASSHRGGEAFF. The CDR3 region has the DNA TGTGCCAGCAGCCACAGGGGTGGTGAAGCTTTCTTT.

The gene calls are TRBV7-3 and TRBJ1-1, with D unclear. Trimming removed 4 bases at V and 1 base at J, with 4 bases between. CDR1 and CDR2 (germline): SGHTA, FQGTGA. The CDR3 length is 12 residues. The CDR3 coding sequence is TGTGCCAGCAGCTCGCAGAACACTGAAGCTTTCTTT. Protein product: CASSSQNTEAFF.

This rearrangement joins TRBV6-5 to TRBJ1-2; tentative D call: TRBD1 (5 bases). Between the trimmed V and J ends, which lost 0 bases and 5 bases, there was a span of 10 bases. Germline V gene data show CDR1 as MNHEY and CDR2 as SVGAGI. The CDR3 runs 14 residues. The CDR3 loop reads CASSYSRGLYGYTF. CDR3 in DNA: TGTGCCAGCAGTTACTCCCGGGGCCTGTATGGCTACACCTTC.

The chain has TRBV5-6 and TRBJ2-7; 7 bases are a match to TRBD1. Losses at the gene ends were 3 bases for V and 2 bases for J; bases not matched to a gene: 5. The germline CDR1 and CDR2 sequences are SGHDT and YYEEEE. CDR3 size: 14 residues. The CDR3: CASSSGTVTYEQYF. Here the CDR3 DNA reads TGTGCCAGCAGCTCCGGGACAGTCACCTACGAGCAGTACTTC.

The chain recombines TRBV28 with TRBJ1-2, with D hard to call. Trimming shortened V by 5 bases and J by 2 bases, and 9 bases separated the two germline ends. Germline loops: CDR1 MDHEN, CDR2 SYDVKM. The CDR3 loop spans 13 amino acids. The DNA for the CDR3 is TGTGCCAGCAGTCCCCTCTACAACTATGGCTACACCTTC. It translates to CASSPLYNYGYTF.

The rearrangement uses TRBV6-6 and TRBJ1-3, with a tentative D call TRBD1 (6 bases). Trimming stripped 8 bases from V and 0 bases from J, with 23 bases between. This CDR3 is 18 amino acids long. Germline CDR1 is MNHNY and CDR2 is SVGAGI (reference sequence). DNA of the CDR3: TGTGCCAGCCGTCGCAGGGGCTTTCCAGGCCCCTCTGGAAACACCATATATTTT. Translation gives CASRRRGFPGPSGNTIYF.

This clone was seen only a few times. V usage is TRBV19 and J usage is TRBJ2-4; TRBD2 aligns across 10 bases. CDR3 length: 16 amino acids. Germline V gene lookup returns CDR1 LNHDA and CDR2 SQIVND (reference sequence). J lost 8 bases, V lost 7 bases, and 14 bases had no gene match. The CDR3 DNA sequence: TGTGCCAGTATGGAAAGCGGGAGGGCCAGAGGGGACATTCAGTACTTC. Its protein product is CASMESGRARGDIQYF. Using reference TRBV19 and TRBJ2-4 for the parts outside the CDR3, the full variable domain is DGGITQSPKYLFRKEGQNVTLSCEQNLNHDAMYWYRQDPGQGLRLIYYSQIVNDFQKGDIAEGYSVSREKKESFPLTVTSAQKNPTAFYLCASMESGRARGDIQYFGAGTRLSVL.

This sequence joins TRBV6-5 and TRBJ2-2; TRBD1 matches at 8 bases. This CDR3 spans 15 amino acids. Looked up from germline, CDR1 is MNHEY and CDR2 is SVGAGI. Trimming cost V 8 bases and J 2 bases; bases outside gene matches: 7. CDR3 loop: CASARDRSNTGELFF. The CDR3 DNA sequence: TGTGCCAGCGCCCGGGACAGGTCTAACACCGGGGAGCTGTTTTTT.

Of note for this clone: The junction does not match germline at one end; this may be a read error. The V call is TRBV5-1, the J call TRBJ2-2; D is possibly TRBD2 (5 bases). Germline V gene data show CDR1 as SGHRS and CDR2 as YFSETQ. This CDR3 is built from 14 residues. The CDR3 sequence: CASKDTGNAGELFF. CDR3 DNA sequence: TGCGCCAGCAAAGACACCGGGAACGCCGGGGAGCTGTTTTTT.

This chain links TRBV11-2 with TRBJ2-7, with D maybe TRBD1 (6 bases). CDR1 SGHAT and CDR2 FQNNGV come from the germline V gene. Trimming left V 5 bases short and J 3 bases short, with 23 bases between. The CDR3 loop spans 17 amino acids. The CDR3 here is CASSPTPGQISNYEQYF. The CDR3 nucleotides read TGTGCCAGCAGCCCAACCCCGGGACAAATATCAAACTACGAGCAGTACTTC.

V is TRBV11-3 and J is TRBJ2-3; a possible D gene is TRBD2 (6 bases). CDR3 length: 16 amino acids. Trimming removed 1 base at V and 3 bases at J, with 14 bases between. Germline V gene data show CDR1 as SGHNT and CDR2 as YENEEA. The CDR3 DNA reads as TGTGCCAGCAGCTTAGTTGCCGGGAGTGCGACAGATACGCAGTATTTT. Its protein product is CASSLVAGSATDTQYF.

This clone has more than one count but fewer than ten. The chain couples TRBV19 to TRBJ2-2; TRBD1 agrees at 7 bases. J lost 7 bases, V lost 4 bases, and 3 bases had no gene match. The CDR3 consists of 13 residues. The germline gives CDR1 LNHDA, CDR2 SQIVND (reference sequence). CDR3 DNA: TGTGCCAGTAGTAAGGGGGCGGACGGGGAGCTGTTTTTT. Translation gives CASSKGADGELFF.

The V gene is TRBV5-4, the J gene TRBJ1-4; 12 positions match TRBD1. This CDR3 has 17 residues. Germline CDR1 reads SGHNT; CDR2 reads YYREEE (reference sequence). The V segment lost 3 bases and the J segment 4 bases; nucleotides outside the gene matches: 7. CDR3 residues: CASSSLGQGARNEKLFF. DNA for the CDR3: TGTGCCAGCAGCTCCCTGGGACAGGGGGCCCGTAATGAAAAACTGTTTTTT. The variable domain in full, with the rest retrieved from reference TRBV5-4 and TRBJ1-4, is ETGVTQSPTHLIKTRGQQVTLRCSSQSGHNTVSWYQQALGQGPQFIFQYYREEENGRGNFPPRFSGLQFPNYSSELNVNALELDDSALYLCASSSLGQGARNEKLFFGSGTQLSVL.

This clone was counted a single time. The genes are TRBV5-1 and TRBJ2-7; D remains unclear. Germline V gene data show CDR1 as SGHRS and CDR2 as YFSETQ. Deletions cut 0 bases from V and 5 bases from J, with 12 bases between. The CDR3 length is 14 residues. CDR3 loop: CASSLEGVRDEQYF. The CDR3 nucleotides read TGCGCCAGCAGCTTGGAGGGCGTTCGGGACGAGCAGTACTTC.